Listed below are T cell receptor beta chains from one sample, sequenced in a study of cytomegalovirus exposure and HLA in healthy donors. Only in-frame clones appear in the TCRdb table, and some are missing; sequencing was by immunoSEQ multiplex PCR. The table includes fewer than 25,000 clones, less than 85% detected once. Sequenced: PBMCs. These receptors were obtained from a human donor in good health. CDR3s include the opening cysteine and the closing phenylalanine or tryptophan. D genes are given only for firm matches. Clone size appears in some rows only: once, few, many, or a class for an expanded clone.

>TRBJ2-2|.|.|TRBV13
CASSLMREPTGELFF
TGTGCCAGCAGCCTTATGAGGGAACCCACCGGGGAGCTGTTTTTT
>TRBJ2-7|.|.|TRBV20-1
CSASLLYEQYF
TGCAGTGCTAGCTTACTCTACGAGCAGTACTTC
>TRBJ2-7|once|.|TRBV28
CASSSRRGQYF
TGTGCCAGCAGTTCAAGGAGGGGGCAGTACTTC
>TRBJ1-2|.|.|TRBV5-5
CASSLDGDYGYTF
TGTGCCAGCAGCTTGGACGGGGACTATGGCTACACCTTC
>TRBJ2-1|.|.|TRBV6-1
CATSLAFTYNEQFF
TGTGCCACTTCATTAGCGTTTACCTACAATGAGCAGTTCTTC
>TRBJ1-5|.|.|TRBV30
CAWSVVGASQPQHF
TGTGCCTGGAGTGTGGTGGGGGCCTCTCAGCCCCAGCATTTT
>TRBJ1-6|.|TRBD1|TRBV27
CASSPLGTGYNSPLHF
TGTGCCAGCAGTCCCCTCGGGACAGGGTATAATTCACCCCTCCACTTT
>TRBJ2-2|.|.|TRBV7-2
CASSTSGLVGTGELFF
TGTGCCAGCAGCACCAGCGGCCTAGTGGGAACCGGGGAGCTGTTTTTT
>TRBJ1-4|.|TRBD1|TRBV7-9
CASSPLLDRDGEKLFF
TGTGCCAGCAGCCCTCTCCTCGACAGGGATGGGGAAAAACTGTTTTTT
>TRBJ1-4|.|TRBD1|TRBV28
CASSLTGTGNEKLFF
TGTGCCAGCAGCCTAACCGGGACAGGGAATGAAAAACTGTTTTTT
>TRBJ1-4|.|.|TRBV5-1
CASSPTVGGLMKKLFF
TGCGCCAGCAGCCCAACGGTAGGGGGTTTAATGAAGAAACTGTTTTTT
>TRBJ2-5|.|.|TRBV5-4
CASSRDFQETQYF
TGTGCCAGCAGTCGGGATTTCCAAGAGACCCAGTACTTC
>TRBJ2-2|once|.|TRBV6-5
CASRMEGTTGELFF
TGTGCCAGCAGGATGGAGGGTACGACCGGGGAGCTGTTTTTT
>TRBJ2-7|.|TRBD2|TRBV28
CASSSSGLAGGPYEQYF
TGTGCCAGCAGTTCCTCGGGACTAGCGGGAGGGCCCTACGAGCAGTACTTC
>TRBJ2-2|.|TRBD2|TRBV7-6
CASSLVAGGPGELFF
TGTGCCAGCAGCTTAGTTGCGGGGGGGCCCGGGGAGCTGTTTTTT
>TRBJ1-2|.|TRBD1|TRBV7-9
CASSVRQGYGYTF
TGTGCCAGCAGCGTAAGACAGGGCTATGGCTACACCTTC
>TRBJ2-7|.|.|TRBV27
CASSLGRARGAVYEQYF
TGTGCCAGCAGTTTAGGCCGGGCACGGGGGGCCGTTTACGAGCAGTACTTC
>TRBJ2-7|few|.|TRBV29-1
CSASVGQGNEQYF
TGCAGCGCCTCCGTGGGGCAGGGTAACGAGCAGTACTTC
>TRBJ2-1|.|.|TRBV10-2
CASSEVENEQFF
TGCGCCAGCAGTGAAGTTGAGAATGAGCAGTTCTTC
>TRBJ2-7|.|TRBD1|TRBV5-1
CASSQDRTASYEQYF
TGCGCCAGCAGTCAGGACAGGACCGCCTCTTACGAGCAGTACTTC
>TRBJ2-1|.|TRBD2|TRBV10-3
CAIRSPGLADNEQFF
TGTGCCATCAGAAGCCCCGGGCTAGCGGACAATGAGCAGTTCTTC
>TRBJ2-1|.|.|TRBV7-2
CASRERVTYNEQFF
TGTGCCAGCAGAGAGCGGGTCACCTACAATGAGCAGTTCTTC
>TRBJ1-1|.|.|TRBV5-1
CASSSHWGGSNTEAFF
TGCGCCAGCAGCTCCCACTGGGGGGGCTCGAACACTGAAGCTTTCTTT
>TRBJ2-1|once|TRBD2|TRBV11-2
CASARGGLSEQFF
TGTGCCAGCGCCCGCGGGGGGCTTAGTGAGCAGTTCTTC
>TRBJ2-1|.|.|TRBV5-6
CASSLQAYDFSYNEQFF
TGTGCCAGCAGCTTACAGGCATACGACTTCTCCTACAATGAGCAGTTCTTC
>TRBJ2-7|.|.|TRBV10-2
CASNRDTGIYEQYF
TGCGCCAGCAACCGGGATACAGGGATCTACGAGCAGTACTTC
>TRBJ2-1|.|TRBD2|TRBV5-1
CASSRLAGVYEQFF
TGCGCCAGCAGCCGACTAGCGGGAGTTTACGAGCAGTTCTTC
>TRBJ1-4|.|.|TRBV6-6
CASSSDRQPNEKLFF
TGTGCCAGCAGCTCCGATCGACAGCCTAATGAAAAACTGTTTTTT
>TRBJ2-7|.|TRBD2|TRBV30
CAGLAGAPYEQYF
TGTGCCGGGTTAGCGGGAGCTCCCTACGAGCAGTACTTC
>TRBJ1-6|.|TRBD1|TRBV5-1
CASSLGQGVGVSPLHF
TGCGCCAGCAGCTTGGGACAGGGGGTAGGAGTCTCACCCCTCCACTTT
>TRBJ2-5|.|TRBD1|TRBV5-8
CASSMGTGEEQYF
TGTGCCAGCAGTATGGGGACAGGGGAAGAGCAGTACTTC
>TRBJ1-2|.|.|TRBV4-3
CASSQEREYPNYGYTF
TGCGCCAGCAGCCAAGAACGGGAGTACCCTAACTATGGCTACACCTTC
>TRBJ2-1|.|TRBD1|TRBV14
CASSPGTGREQFF
TGTGCCAGCAGCCCGGGGACAGGCCGTGAGCAGTTCTTC
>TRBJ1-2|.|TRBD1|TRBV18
CASSPTMDRGYGYTF
TGTGCCAGCTCACCCACGATGGACAGGGGGTATGGCTACACCTTC
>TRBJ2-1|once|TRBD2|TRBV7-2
CASSLGRGRRGGQGEQFF
TGTGCCAGCAGCTTAGGGCGGGGTAGGCGGGGGGGCCAGGGTGAGCAGTTCTTC
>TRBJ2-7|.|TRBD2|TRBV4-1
CASSLSGGVNEQYF
TGCGCCAGCAGCCTTAGCGGGGGGGTAAACGAGCAGTACTTC
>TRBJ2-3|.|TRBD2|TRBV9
CASSVLGIAGEDTQYF
TGTGCCAGCAGCGTACTAGGAATAGCGGGTGAGGATACGCAGTATTTT
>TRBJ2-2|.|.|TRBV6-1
CASRAGAIGELFF
TGTGCCAGCAGGGCGGGTGCAATCGGGGAGCTGTTTTTT
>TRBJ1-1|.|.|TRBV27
CASSWGTGGEAFF
TGTGCCAGCAGCTGGGGGACCGGAGGGGAAGCTTTCTTT
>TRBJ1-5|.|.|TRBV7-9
CASSPPGDRNQPQHF
TGTGCCAGCAGCCCCCCGGGGGATCGGAATCAGCCCCAGCATTTT
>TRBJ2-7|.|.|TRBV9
CASSVGGTYPYEQYF
TGTGCCAGCAGCGTAGGCGGGACCTACCCCTACGAGCAGTACTTC
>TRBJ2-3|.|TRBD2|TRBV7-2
CASSLLAGGETDTQYF
TGTGCCAGCAGCTTATTGGCGGGGGGGGAAACAGATACGCAGTATTTT
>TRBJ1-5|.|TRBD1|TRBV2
CASSFDRANQPQHF
TGTGCCAGCAGTTTTGACAGGGCAAATCAGCCCCAGCATTTT
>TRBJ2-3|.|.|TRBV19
CASSIRGGGTDTQYF
TGTGCCAGTAGTATCCGAGGGGGGGGGACAGATACGCAGTATTTT
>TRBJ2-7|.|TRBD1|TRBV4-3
CASSHTQGEHEQYF
TGCGCCAGCAGCCACACACAGGGGGAGCACGAGCAGTACTTC
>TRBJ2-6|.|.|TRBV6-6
CASTFAGANVLTF
TGTGCCAGCACTTTTGCTGGGGCCAACGTCCTGACTTTC
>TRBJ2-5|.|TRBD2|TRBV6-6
CASSSGLAAETQYF
TGTGCCAGCAGTTCCGGACTAGCGGCAGAGACCCAGTACTTC
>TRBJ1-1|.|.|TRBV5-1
CASSGRTENTEAFF
TGCGCCAGCAGCGGGAGGACGGAGAACACTGAAGCTTTCTTT
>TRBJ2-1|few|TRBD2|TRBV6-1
CASSVASGDSYNEQFF
TGTGCCAGCAGTGTTGCTAGCGGGGACTCCTACAATGAGCAGTTCTTC
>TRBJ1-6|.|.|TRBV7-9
CASSLARGWNSPLLF
TGTGCCAGCAGCTTAGCGAGGGGGTGGAATTCACCCCTCCTCTTT
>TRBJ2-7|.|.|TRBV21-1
CASSKGRRRSYEQYF
TGTGCCAGCAGCAAAGGAAGGAGGCGAAGCTACGAGCAGTACTTC
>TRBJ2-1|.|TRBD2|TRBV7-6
CASSFRLAGREQFF
TGTGCCAGCAGCTTCCGACTAGCGGGCAGGGAGCAGTTCTTC